This T cell receptor (beta chain) comes out of a study of T-cell reconstitution after alpha-beta-depleted transplantation in children. Losses at the gene ends were 5 bases for V and 4 bases for J; bases not matched to a gene: 7. Germline V CDR1 and CDR2: DFQATT, SNEGSKA (reference sequence). This CDR3 is built from 13 residues. Preparing the TCRbeta library involved the use of unique molecular identifiers. TCRdb itself ran the PCR reads through MiXCR, one entry per CDR3 protein. The table lists about 270,000 distinct CDR3 sequences, 9.9% of them singletons. V gene TRBV20-1 combines with J gene TRBJ1-1; TRBD1 agrees at 7 bases. The sample was PBMCs from the stem cell graft donor, taken from the stem cell graft. The receptor was isolated from a human donor who donated a stem cell graft to a child with SCID. CDR3: CSAVHRGSTEAFF. The CDR3 DNA sequence: TGCAGTGCTGTACACAGGGGCAGCACTGAAGCTTTCTTT.